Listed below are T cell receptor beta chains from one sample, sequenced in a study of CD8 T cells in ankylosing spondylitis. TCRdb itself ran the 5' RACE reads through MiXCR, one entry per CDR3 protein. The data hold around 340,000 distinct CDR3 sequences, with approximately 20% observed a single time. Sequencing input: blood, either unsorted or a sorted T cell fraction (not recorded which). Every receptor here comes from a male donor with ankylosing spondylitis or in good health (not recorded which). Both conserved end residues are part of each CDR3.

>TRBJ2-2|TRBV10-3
CAITIAKGSGTGELFF
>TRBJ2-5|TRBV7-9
CASGGSNEETQYF
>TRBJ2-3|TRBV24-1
CATGTATGFTDTQYF
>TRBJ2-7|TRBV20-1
CSARAGDGPFDTYEQYF
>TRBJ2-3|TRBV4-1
CASSQVLTENTDTQYF
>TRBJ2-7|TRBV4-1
CASSQARDRLYEQYF
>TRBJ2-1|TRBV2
CASRGTGVLNEQFF
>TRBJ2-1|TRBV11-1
CASSPPRGEGKNYNEQFF
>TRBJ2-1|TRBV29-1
CSVVAPGAFSYEQFF
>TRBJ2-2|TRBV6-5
CASSTPGRNTGELFF
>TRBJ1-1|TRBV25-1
CASSELDNTEAFF
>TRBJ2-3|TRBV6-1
CASSEWTGDYRDTQYF
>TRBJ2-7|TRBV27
CASSYGTGVTEQYF
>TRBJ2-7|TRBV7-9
CASSLGGGGQFLEQYF
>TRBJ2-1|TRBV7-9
CASSAGLHNEQFF
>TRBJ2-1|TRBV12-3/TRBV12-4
CASSPRGIAGLHEQFF
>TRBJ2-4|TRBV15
CATSSLTGPNIQYF
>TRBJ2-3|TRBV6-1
CALRSGSDTQYF
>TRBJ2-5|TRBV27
CASSRKGQETQYF
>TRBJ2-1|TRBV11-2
CASSSRESSYNEQFF
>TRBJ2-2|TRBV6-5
CASSILGTANTGELFF
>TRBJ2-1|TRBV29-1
CSVVWGQEKLGQFF
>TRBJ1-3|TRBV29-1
CSVGLYDSGNTIYF
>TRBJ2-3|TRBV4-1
CASSQGQGDADTQYF
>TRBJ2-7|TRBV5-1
CASSWTGVNYEQYF
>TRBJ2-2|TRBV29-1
CSVPGGLGELFF
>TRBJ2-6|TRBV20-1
CSAGTSGYSGANVLTF
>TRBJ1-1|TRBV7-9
CASSTAGTAKGNTEAFF
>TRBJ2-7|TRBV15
CATSRDYLAVSSYEQYF
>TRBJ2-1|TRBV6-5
CASSYSDSYNEQFF
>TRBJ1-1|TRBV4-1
CASGTGGGTEAFF
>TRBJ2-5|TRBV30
CAWSEGLAGVSYQETQYF
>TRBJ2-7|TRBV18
CASSPESYEQYF
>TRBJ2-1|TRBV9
CASSVDWTSGDRDEQFF
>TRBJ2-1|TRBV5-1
CASRRTGGYNEQFF
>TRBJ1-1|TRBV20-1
CSAGDRDREDGVAFF
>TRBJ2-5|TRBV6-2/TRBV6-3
CASSLLGQWETQYF
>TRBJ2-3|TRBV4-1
CASSQEGGGAGPQYF
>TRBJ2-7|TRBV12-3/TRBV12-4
CTSSLGVFSGPRRYEQYF
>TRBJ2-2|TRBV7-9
CASSLDIRVSTGELFF
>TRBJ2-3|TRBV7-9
CATLSGQGRDTQYF
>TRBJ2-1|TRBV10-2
CASSDRGYEQFF
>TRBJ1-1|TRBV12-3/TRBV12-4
CASSLATGMNTEAFF
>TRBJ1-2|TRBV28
CASSPGGAGGYTF